The 17 T cell receptor beta chains listed next were all sequenced from one sample in a study of cytomegalovirus exposure and HLA in healthy donors. A multiplex PCR was run with 60 Vbeta primers and 13 Jbeta primers. The repertoire was sequenced with immunoSEQ multiplex PCR; TCRdb's copy has only in-frame clones and lacks some. The table shows nearly 110,000 clones, with about three quarters occurring only once. The sample comprised PBMCs. These receptors were obtained from a woman aged 45-65 years in good health and CMV-seropositive.

The V and J genes are TRBV7-6 and TRBJ2-3, with D perhaps matching TRBD1 (5 bases). Per the germline V gene, CDR1 is SGHVS and CDR2 is FNYEAQ. The CDR3 is 15 amino acids. V lost 5 bases and J lost 3, with 15 bases in between. DNA for the CDR3: TGTGCCAGCAGCCAAGGGGCTAGTGGGACAGATACGCAGTATTTT. Amino acid sequence: CASSQGASGTDTQYF.

V and J are TRBV18 and TRBJ1-2; tentatively, D is TRBD1 (6 bases). Germline V lookup: CDR1 KGHSH, CDR2 LQKENI. The length of the CDR3 is 16 residues. Trimming took off 3 bases at V and 3 bases at J, with 17 bases between the two ends. In nucleotides, the CDR3 is TGTGCCAGCTCACCGACAAGGGACATCAGATACTATGGCTACACCTTC. This codes for CASSPTRDIRYYGYTF.

Turning to this clone: Other DNA sequences from this sample encode an identical CDR3 as well. V gene TRBV6-5 combines with J gene TRBJ1-1; unclear D gene. Between the trimmed V and J ends, which lost 3 bases and 4 bases, there was a span of 18 bases. This CDR3 comprises 16 residues. CDR1 and CDR2 from the germline V gene are MNHEY and SVGAGI. CDR3 amino acids: CASSYSGSTGSTEAFF. Here the CDR3 DNA reads TGTGCCAGCAGTTATTCGGGCAGCACGGGGAGCACTGAAGCTTTCTTT.

The chain recombines TRBV7-8 with TRBJ2-7, with 9 bases aligning to TRBD1. Trimming took 1 base from V and 5 from J; bases not matched to a gene: 9. Germline CDR1 and CDR2: SGHVS and FQNEAQ. CDR3 length: 16 amino acids. CDR3 in DNA: TGTGCCAGCAGCTTAGGACAGGCCGGGACAGGGAACGAGCAGTACTTC. Its translation is CASSLGQAGTGNEQYF.

This chain connects TRBV6-1 to TRBJ2-7; D is perhaps TRBD2 (6 bases). The CDR3 is 15 amino acids. Germline CDR1 is MNHNS and CDR2 is SASEGT. V gave up 4 bases and J gave up 6 bases, with 19 bases separating them. CDR3 region: CASSGRSTSRSEQYF. Written as DNA, the CDR3 is TGTGCCAGCAGTGGTCGGTCGACTAGTCGTTCCGAGCAGTACTTC.

This clone was counted a single time. CDR3 coding DNA: TGTGCCAGCAGTGAAACACAGGTCGCCGGGGCTTTCTTT. It encodes CASSETQVAGAFF. The rearrangement uses TRBV25-1 and TRBJ1-1; TRBD1 is a possible D gene (5 bases). There are 13 residues in the CDR3. V was trimmed by 2 bases and J by 11 bases, leaving 15 bases between them. From germline, CDR1 is MGHDK and CDR2 SYGVNS.

V is TRBV15 and J is TRBJ2-5; D unclear. Trimming left V 3 bases short and J 0 bases short, with 5 bases between. CDR3 length: 13 residues. Looked up from germline, CDR1 is LNHNV and CDR2 is YYDKDF (reference sequence). The CDR3 DNA reads TGTGCCACCAGCAGCCGGTACCAAGAGACCCAGTACTTC. It codes for CATSSRYQETQYF.

CDR3 sequence reads: CASSLTASYNEQFF. CDR3 nucleotides: TGTGCCAGCAGCTTAACAGCCTCCTACAATGAGCAGTTCTTC. The J gene is TRBJ2-1, the V gene TRBV7-3; no reliable D call. The CDR3 runs 14 residues. Germline V lookup: CDR1 SGHTA, CDR2 FQGTGA. Trimming left V 0 bases short and J 0 bases short, with 3 bases between.

This clone was seen only once. The J gene is TRBJ2-1, the V gene TRBV7-8, with D possibly TRBD2 on 5 matching bases. CDR1 is SGHVS, CDR2 FQNEAQ, per germline. This CDR3 has 16 amino acids. V lost 4 bases and J lost 0, with 13 bases in between. The CDR3: CASSSGVLSSYNEQFF. For the CDR3, the DNA is TGTGCCAGCAGCTCCGGGGTGCTAAGCTCCTACAATGAGCAGTTCTTC.

The table lists this clone with a count of one. This chain connects TRBV4-2 to TRBJ2-5; TRBD1 matches 7 bases. The ends lost 5 bases at V and 5 bases at J; junction bases unmatched: 8. The CDR3 has 14 amino acids. Germline-derived CDR1 and CDR2 are LGHNA and YNFKEQ. For the CDR3, the DNA is TGTGCCAGCAGCGCTCCCGGGACAGAGGAGACCCAGTACTTC. It specifies CASSAPGTEETQYF.

The CDR3 is CASSEAGGTSSYTF. The DNA of the CDR3 is TGTGCCAGCAGTGAAGCGGGCGGGACCAGTTCCTACACCTTC. This rearrangement joins TRBV6-1 to TRBJ1-2, with D possibly matching TRBD1 (5 bases). From germline, CDR1 is MNHNS and CDR2 SASEGT. V gave up 0 bases and J gave up 10 bases, with 15 bases separating them. The CDR3 consists of 14 residues.

This clone counts as medium-sized. The chain uses TRBV28 and TRBJ2-7, with 7 positions matching TRBD1. Germline values: CDR1 MDHEN, CDR2 SYDVKM. The CDR3 extends over 14 amino acids. The V and J ends lost 6 bases and 5 bases, in that order; junction bases with no gene match: 10. CDR3 nucleotides: TGTGCCAGCAGGACGCCTTCAGGGGGAAACGAGCAGTACTTC. Translated: CASRTPSGGNEQYF.

This clone was counted only a few times. V gene TRBV6-6 combines with J gene TRBJ1-4; no clear D gene. V was shortened by 8 bases and J by 8 bases, with 6 bases between the two germline ends. Germline V gene data show CDR1 as MNHNY and CDR2 as SVGAGI (reference sequence). This CDR3 has 10 amino acids. In nucleotides, the CDR3 is TGTGCCAGCCGAGGAGAAAAACTGTTTTTT. Its translation is CASRGEKLFF.

Only one count was recorded for this clone. The rearrangement joins TRBV7-2 to TRBJ1-2, with TRBD1 as a possible D gene (6 bases). Germline CDR1 and CDR2: SGHTA and FQGNSA. Trimming pared 1 base from V and 0 bases from J, leaving 12 bases between. The CDR3 length is 16 residues. The CDR3 is CASSLGGRAANYGYTF. Here the CDR3 DNA reads TGTGCCAGCAGCTTAGGGGGGCGGGCGGCTAACTATGGCTACACCTTC.

On this clone: The CDR3 carries no conserved terminal phenylalanine or tryptophan, so it likely arises from a read error. The limits of the CDR3 on the DNA are not certain, so only TCRdb's listed CDR3 is given. The chain recombines TRBV30 with TRBJ1-1. The length of the CDR3 is 11 amino acids, counting both ends. The germline CDR1 and CDR2 sequences are GTSNPN and SVGIG (reference sequence). The CDR3 sequence: CAWGGRRGLGI.

The V call is TRBV5-4, the J call TRBJ1-6; TRBD1 matches 7 bases. CDR1 SGHNT and CDR2 YYREEE come from the germline V gene (reference sequence). The CDR3 runs 14 residues. Trimming at V came to 0 bases and at J to 8 bases, leaving 2 bases not matched to a gene. The CDR3 nucleotides are TGTGCCAGCAGCTTGGACAGGGGATATTCACCCCTCCACTTT. Translation gives CASSLDRGYSPLHF. Full variable domain (missing parts from reference TRBV5-4 and TRBJ1-6): ETGVTQSPTHLIKTRGQQVTLRCSSQSGHNTVSWYQQALGQGPQFIFQYYREEENGRGNFPPRFSGLQFPNYSSELNVNALELDDSALYLCASSLDRGYSPLHFGNGTRLTVT.

The chain recombines TRBV11-2 with TRBJ1-1, with 7 bases fitting TRBD1. Trimming took 4 bases from V and 3 from J; bases not matched to a gene: 11. CDR3 length equals 16 residues. From germline, CDR1 is SGHAT and CDR2 FQNNGV. CDR3 sequence (DNA): TGTGCCAGCAGCTCAAGACCACAGGGGTTCGACACTGAAGCTTTCTTT. This codes for CASSSRPQGFDTEAFF.